A single sample gave rise to the 22 T cell receptor beta chains below, sequenced in a study of blood T cell repertoires in COVID-19. Sequencing was performed with immunoSEQ multiplex PCR; in TCRdb, only in-frame clones are kept and a portion is missing. This sample has approximately 170,000 clones, with around 88% found just once. The sequenced material came from peripheral blood. The receptors were sampled from a woman between 70 and 85 years old who had recovered from COVID-19.

The J gene is TRBJ1-5, the V gene TRBV5-4; 10 bases map to TRBD1. The CDR3 extends over 16 amino acids. CDR1 SGHNT and CDR2 YYREEE come from the germline V gene (reference sequence). Unmatched junction bases numbered 9, after V lost 3 bases and J lost 6 bases. This chain's CDR3 is CASSWGPGQGPQPQHF. The CDR3 DNA follows: TGTGCCAGCAGCTGGGGACCGGGACAGGGGCCTCAGCCCCAGCATTTT. Complete variable domain (other parts from reference TRBV5-4 and TRBJ1-5): ETGVTQSPTHLIKTRGQQVTLRCSSQSGHNTVSWYQQALGQGPQFIFQYYREEENGRGNFPPRFSGLQFPNYSSELNVNALELDDSALYLCASSWGPGQGPQPQHFGDGTRLSIL.

The chain joins TRBV10-1 to TRBJ2-1; D might be TRBD1 (6 bases). This CDR3 region has 14 residues. Germline V gene lookup returns CDR1 WNHNN and CDR2 SYGVQD (reference sequence). V gave up 6 bases and J gave up 1 base, with 10 bases separating them. CDR3 region: CASSGTQSYNEQFF. CDR3 bases: TGCGCCAGCAGCGGGACACAGTCCTACAATGAGCAGTTCTTC.

This clone was detected only once. V usage is TRBV5-1 and J usage is TRBJ1-1, with TRBD1 as a possible D gene (5 bases). The germline V gene has CDR1 SGHRS and CDR2 YFSETQ. Between the trimmed V and J ends, which lost 0 bases and 4 bases, there was a span of 10 bases. The CDR3 has 14 amino acids. CDR3 residues: CASSLEGRGTEAFF. The DNA of the CDR3 is TGCGCCAGCAGCTTGGAGGGTAGGGGCACTGAAGCTTTCTTT.

The chain couples TRBV19 to TRBJ1-2, with D maybe TRBD1 (5 bases). The CDR3 loop spans 15 amino acids. Germline V gene data show CDR1 as LNHDA and CDR2 as SQIVND (reference sequence). The V gene lost 7 bases and the J gene lost 0 bases, with 15 bases spanning the gap. The DNA for the CDR3 is TGTGCCAGTAACTCTCGGGGGTACCCTAACTATGGCTACACCTTC. This sequence encodes CASNSRGYPNYGYTF.

The chain links TRBV4-1 to TRBJ2-2; TRBD1 is a possible D gene (6 bases). The CDR3 has 18 amino acids. The germline V gene encodes CDR1 MGHRA and CDR2 YSYEKL. With 4 bases removed from V and 0 bases from J, the gap between germline ends came to 18 bases. The CDR3 coding sequence is TGCGCCAGCAGCCGGGGTCCCCCAGGGGCCACGAACACCGGGGAGCTGTTTTTT. Its protein product is CASSRGPPGATNTGELFF.

J is TRBJ2-7 and V is TRBV6-2 or TRBV6-3; possibly TRBD2 for D (6 bases). V lost 6 bases, J lost 6 bases, and 12 bases lay in between. Germline CDR1 reads MNHEY; CDR2 reads SVGEGT. The CDR3 runs 12 residues. The chain's CDR3 is CASSARDSEQYF. In DNA, the CDR3 is TGTGCCAGCAGCGCCCGGGACTCCGAGCAGTACTTC.

The chain employs TRBV5-1 and TRBJ1-3, with D tentatively TRBD1 (6 bases). The CDR3 is 18 amino acids. Germline V CDR1 and CDR2: SGHRS, YFSETQ. Trimming stripped 0 bases from V and 0 bases from J, with 16 bases between. For the CDR3, the DNA is TGCGCCAGCAGCTTGGGGACAGTCGTATTCAGCTCTGGAAACACCATATATTTT. Translating gives CASSLGTVVFSSGNTIYF.

The rearrangement joins TRBV5-6 to TRBJ2-7; 9 nucleotides line up with TRBD1. Germline loops: CDR1 SGHDT, CDR2 YYEEEE. V shed 5 bases and J 6 bases; nucleotides not matched to a gene: 6. The CDR3 spans 13 residues. CDR3 residues: CASRDRGRGEQYF. CDR3 DNA sequence: TGTGCCAGCAGGGACAGGGGACGCGGCGAGCAGTACTTC.

The chain couples TRBV23-1 to TRBJ2-2, with D tentatively TRBD1 (6 bases). TRBV23-1 is an ORF for which the function is uncertain. This CDR3 spans 17 amino acids. V was pared by 3 bases and J by 0 bases, with 14 bases between. The CDR3 DNA is TGCGCCAGCAGTCAGGTTTGTGGGGGCCCGAACACCGGGGAGCTGTTTTTT. Protein product: CASSQVCGGPNTGELFF.

The gene calls are TRBV5-5 and TRBJ1-1, with no clear D. Trimming pared 1 base from V and 0 bases from J, leaving 10 bases between. The CDR3 sequence is 15 residues long. Germline V CDR1 and CDR2: SGHKS, YYEKEE (reference sequence). In DNA, the CDR3 is TGTGCCAGCAGCTTGTTCCAGGCAATGAACACTGAAGCTTTCTTT. Amino acid sequence: CASSLFQAMNTEAFF. Full variable domain (outside the CDR3, taken from reference TRBV5-5 and TRBJ1-1): DAGVTQSPTHLIKTRGQQVTLRCSPISGHKSVSWYQQVLGQGPQFIFQYYEKEERGRGNFPDRFSARQFPNYSSELNVNALLLGDSALYLCASSLFQAMNTEAFFGQGTRLTVV.

This clone has a single count. The chain links TRBV2 to TRBJ2-2; a possible D gene is TRBD1 (6 bases). The V end lost 6 bases, the J end lost 1 base, and 12 bases lay between the germline ends. CDR3 length equals 15 residues. Germline loops: CDR1 SNHLY, CDR2 FYNNEI. This CDR3 reads CASREDSRNTGELFF. CDR3 nucleotides: TGTGCCAGCAGGGAGGACAGCCGGAACACCGGGGAGCTGTTTTTT.

The rearrangement uses TRBV18 and TRBJ2-5; weak D call: TRBD1 (6 bases). Trimming pared 4 bases from V and 1 base from J, leaving 19 bases between. Germline V gives CDR1 KGHSH, CDR2 LQKENI. The CDR3 runs 17 residues. DNA of the CDR3: TGTGCCAGCTCACTAAAAATAAGACAGGCCTCCCAAGAGACCCAGTACTTC. Its protein is CASSLKIRQASQETQYF.

V and J are TRBV30 and TRBJ2-5; D is ambiguous. Germline V gene lookup returns CDR1 GTSNPN and CDR2 SVGIG (reference sequence). Trimming removed 2 bases at V and 2 bases at J, with 6 bases between. This CDR3 comprises 12 residues. CDR3 region: CAWSFGQETQYF. As DNA, the CDR3 is TGTGCCTGGAGTTTCGGGCAAGAGACCCAGTACTTC.

This chain connects TRBV7-2 to TRBJ2-7; 9 nucleotides line up with TRBD1. Germline loops: CDR1 SGHTA, CDR2 FQGNSA. Trimming took 3 bases from V and 6 from J; bases not matched to a gene: 12. This CDR3 comprises 16 residues. Here the CDR3 DNA reads TGTGCCAGCAGCTTGGAGAGGGTGGGGACAGGGCTCGAGCAGTACTTC. Translated, it gives CASSLERVGTGLEQYF.

The rearrangement joins TRBV29-1 to TRBJ1-2; possible D gene TRBD1, 5 bases. Trimming removed 0 bases at V and 1 base at J, with 18 bases between. The CDR3 has 17 amino acids. From germline, CDR1 is SQVTM and CDR2 ANQGSEA. CDR3 DNA: TGCAGCGTTGAAGATTGGGGCGGCACAGCGCTTAACTATGGCTACACCTTC. Translation: CSVEDWGGTALNYGYTF.

This chain joins TRBV2 and TRBJ2-7; D remains unclear. CDR3 length equals 12 residues. Per germline, CDR1 SNHLY and CDR2 FYNNEI. V dropped 7 bases and J dropped 7 bases, with 14 bases sitting between them. The chain's CDR3 is CASTARLVEQYF. The DNA of the CDR3 is TGTGCCAGCACGGCTAGGCTCGTGGAGCAGTACTTC.

V gene TRBV10-2 combines with J gene TRBJ1-6, with 7 positions matching TRBD1. This CDR3 contains 12 residues. J lost 11 bases, V lost 2 bases, and 0 bases had no gene match. Germline CDR1 is WSHSY and CDR2 is SAAADI. The CDR3: CASSEDRAPLHF. The CDR3 DNA sequence: TGCGCCAGCAGTGAGGACAGGGCACCCCTCCACTTT.

This clone was observed a single time. The chain recombines TRBV6-5 with TRBJ2-7; 7 bases are a match to TRBD1. This CDR3 is 15 amino acids long. Germline assignment: CDR1 MNHEY and CDR2 SVGAGI. V shed 5 bases and J 1 base; nucleotides not matched to a gene: 8. As DNA, the CDR3 is TGTGCCAGCAGTCGGAGCAGGGGGTATTCCTACGAGCAGTACTTC. Encoded protein: CASSRSRGYSYEQYF.

The chain is built from TRBV21-1 and TRBJ2-2; the table names TRBD1, a call not compared with the DNA. TRBV21-1 is assigned pseudogene status. The CDR3 length is 15 residues. The CDR3 sequence: CASSKGPGAPGELFF. In DNA, the CDR3 is TGTGCCAGCAGCAAAGGGCCAGGGGCCCCCGGGGAGCTGTTTTTT.

V usage is TRBV6-5 and J usage is TRBJ1-6; D possibly corresponds to TRBD1 (6 bases). This CDR3 is 14 amino acids long. Trimming stripped 6 bases from V and 7 bases from J, with 13 bases between. The germline V gene encodes CDR1 MNHEY and CDR2 SVGAGI. CDR3 nucleotides: TGTGCCAGCAGACCAGGACAGTTAAATTCACCCCTCCACTTT. Its translation: CASRPGQLNSPLHF.

The chain couples TRBV7-8 to TRBJ2-4; 10 bases are a match to TRBD1. The CDR3 consists of 16 residues. Unmatched junction bases numbered 9, after V lost 5 bases and J lost 5 bases. The germline CDR1 and CDR2 sequences are SGHVS and FQNEAQ. The chain's CDR3 is CASSPRDRGRENIQYF. The CDR3 region has the DNA TGTGCCAGCAGCCCAAGGGACAGGGGCCGGGAAAACATTCAGTACTTC. Using reference TRBV7-8 and TRBJ2-4 for the parts outside the CDR3, the full variable domain is GAGVSQSPRYKVAKRGQDVALRCDPISGHVSLFWYQQALGQGPEFLTYFQNEAQLDKSGLPSDRFFAERPEGSVSTLKIQRTQQEDSAVYLCASSPRDRGRENIQYFGAGTRLSVL.

In this sample, this clone turned up once. This sequence joins TRBV18 and TRBJ2-3; TRBD1 matches 7 bases. The germline gives CDR1 KGHSH, CDR2 LQKENI. The V and J ends lost 3 bases and 4 bases, in that order; junction bases with no gene match: 4. This CDR3 region has 14 residues. CDR3 sequence reads: CASSPDRVADTQYF. The DNA for the CDR3 is TGTGCCAGCTCACCCGACAGGGTGGCAGATACGCAGTATTTT.